This T cell receptor (beta chain) was captured by sequencing in a study of blood T cells in healthy people across ages. Whole-study context: For every two T cells, template switching captured about one barcoded beta molecule.

Per sample, no less than 6 micrograms of total RNA were extracted. CDR1 SGHRS and CDR2 YFSETQ come from the germline V gene. There are 15 residues in the CDR3. The ends lost 1 base at V and 4 bases at J; junction bases unmatched: 8. The sample holds a few counts of this clonotype. Antigen unknown. Using a J-beta primer mix together with a sample-barcoded 5' primer, a second PCR was run for roughly 7 to 11 cycles. Tagging of each cDNA molecule was performed by a template-switch adaptor with 12 random nucleotides. MiXCR, applied by TCRdb to the 5' RACE reads, yields one record per CDR3 protein. The sample shows over 600,000 distinct CDR3 sequences, around 43% of them seen only once. Study-level results: Roughly linear age-related decline in beta diversity appeared, significant by age 40.

The receptor was derived from a man of 80 years or more in good health. The sequenced sample was blood. This chain joins TRBV5-1 and TRBJ2-7; 7 bases agree with TRBD1. The CDR3 sequence: CASSLSGTAAYEQYF. The DNA of the CDR3 is TGCGCCAGCAGCTTGTCCGGGACAGCGGCTTACGAGCAGTACTTC.